This T cell receptor (beta chain) derives from a study of blood T cell repertoires in COVID-19. At the level of the study: PBMCs, B-cell-depleted T cells, or T cells provided the cDNA or gDNA that made up the material.

Germline CDR1 and CDR2: KGHSH and LQKENI. This CDR3 is built from 14 residues. With 2 bases removed from V and 5 bases from J, the gap between germline ends came to 10 bases. Data came from immunoSEQ multiplex PCR; TCRdb stores just in-frame clones and leaves some out. Here the sample spans fewer than 90,000 clones, around 90% being singletons. The V gene is TRBV18, the J gene TRBJ1-5; TRBD1 is a possible D gene (6 bases). The sequence came from a man between 65 and 85 years old with acute or convalescent COVID-19. Material for sequencing was peripheral blood. CDR3 residues: CASSPGGADQPQHF. Written as DNA, the CDR3 is TGTGCCAGCTCACCAGGGGGCGCCGATCAGCCCCAGCATTTT.